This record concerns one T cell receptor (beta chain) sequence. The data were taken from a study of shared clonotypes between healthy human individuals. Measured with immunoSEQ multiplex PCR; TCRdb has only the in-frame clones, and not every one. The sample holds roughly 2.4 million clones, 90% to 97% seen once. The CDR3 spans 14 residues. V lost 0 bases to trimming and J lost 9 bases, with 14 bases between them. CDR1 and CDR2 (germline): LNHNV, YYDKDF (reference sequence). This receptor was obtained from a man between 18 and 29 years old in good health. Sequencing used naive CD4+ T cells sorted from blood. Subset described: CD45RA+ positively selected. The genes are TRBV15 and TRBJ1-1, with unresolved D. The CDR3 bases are TGTGCCACCAGCAGAGATATGCTACCCGTGAAAGCTTTCTTT. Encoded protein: CATSRDMLPVKAFF.